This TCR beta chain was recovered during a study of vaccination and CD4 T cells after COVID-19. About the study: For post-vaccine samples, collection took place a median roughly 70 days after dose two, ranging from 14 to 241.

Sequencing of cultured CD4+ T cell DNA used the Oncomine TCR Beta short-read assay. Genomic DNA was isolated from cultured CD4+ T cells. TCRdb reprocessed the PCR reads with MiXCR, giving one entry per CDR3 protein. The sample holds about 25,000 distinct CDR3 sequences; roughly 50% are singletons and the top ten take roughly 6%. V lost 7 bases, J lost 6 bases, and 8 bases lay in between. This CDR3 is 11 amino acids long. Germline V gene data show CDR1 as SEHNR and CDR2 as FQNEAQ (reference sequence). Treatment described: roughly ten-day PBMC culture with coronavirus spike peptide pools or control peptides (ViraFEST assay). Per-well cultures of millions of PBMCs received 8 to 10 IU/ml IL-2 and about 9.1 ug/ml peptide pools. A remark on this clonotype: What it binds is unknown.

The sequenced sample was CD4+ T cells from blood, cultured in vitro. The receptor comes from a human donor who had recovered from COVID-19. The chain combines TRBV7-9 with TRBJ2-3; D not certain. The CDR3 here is CASIHLDTQYF. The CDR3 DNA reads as TGTGCCAGCATCCATTTGGATACGCAGTATTTT.